This T cell receptor beta chain originates from a study of cytomegalovirus exposure and HLA in healthy donors. About the study: Across 350 to 500 genotyped donors, approximately 81% landed in the Caucasian-associated ancestry cluster.

The V and J ends lost 3 bases and 0 bases respectively, with 3 bases between them. Germline CDR1 and CDR2: MDHEN and SYDVKM. The CDR3 is 14 residues long. Study-wide results and caveats: Accurate HLA-A and HLA-B prediction from TCR beta sequences was reported for most subjects. Later on, an analysis showed TCR association rates differing by HLA locus, with DRB1 the most and HLA-C the fewest.

With 60 Vbeta and 13 Jbeta primers, the PCR was carried out. Assay used: immunoSEQ multiplex PCR; TCRdb lists only in-frame clones, some missing. This table holds some 130,000 clones, around two thirds found once. Regarding this clone: Its antigen is as yet unknown.

The sequenced sample was PBMCs. The origin of this receptor is an older woman in good health and CMV-seropositive. This chain joins TRBV28 and TRBJ2-6, with D uncertain. The DNA for the CDR3 is TGTGCCAGCAGTTTCCTCTCTGGGGCCAACGTCCTGACTTTC. It translates to CASSFLSGANVLTF.